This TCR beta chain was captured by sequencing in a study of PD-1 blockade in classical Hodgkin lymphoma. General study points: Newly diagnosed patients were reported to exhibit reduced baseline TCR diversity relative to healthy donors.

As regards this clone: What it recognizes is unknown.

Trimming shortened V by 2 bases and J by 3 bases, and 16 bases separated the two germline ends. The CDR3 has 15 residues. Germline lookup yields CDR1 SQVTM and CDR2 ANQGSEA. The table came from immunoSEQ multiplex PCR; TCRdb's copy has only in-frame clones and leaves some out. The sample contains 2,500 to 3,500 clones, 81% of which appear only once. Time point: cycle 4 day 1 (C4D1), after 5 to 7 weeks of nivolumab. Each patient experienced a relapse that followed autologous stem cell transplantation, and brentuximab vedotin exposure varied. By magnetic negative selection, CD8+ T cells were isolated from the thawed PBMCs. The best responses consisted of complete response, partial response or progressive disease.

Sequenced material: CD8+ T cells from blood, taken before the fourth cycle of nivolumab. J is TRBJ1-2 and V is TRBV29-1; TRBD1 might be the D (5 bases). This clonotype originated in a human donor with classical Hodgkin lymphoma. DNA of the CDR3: TGCAGCGTTGAATTTCCCAGGGAGTTTGACTATGGCTACACCTTC. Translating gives CSVEFPREFDYGYTF.